This T cell receptor (beta chain) was captured by sequencing in a study of control samples from healthy donors and cancer patients. Only in-frame clones appear in the TCRdb table, and some are missing; sequencing was by immunoSEQ multiplex PCR. The sample carries about 30,000 clones, around three quarters recorded once. Per the germline V gene, CDR1 is SGHTA and CDR2 is FQGNSA. CDR3 size: 15 residues. Unmatched junction bases numbered 10, after V lost 4 bases and J lost 8 bases. The V call is TRBV7-2, the J call TRBJ2-4; 8 bases agree with TRBD2. Material for sequencing was PBMCs. This sequence originates from a man in his sixties with head and neck cancer. In DNA, the CDR3 is TGTGCCAGCAGCTCCCCTGGGACTAGTCAGTACATTCAGTACTTC. This gives the protein CASSSPGTSQYIQYF.